A single sample is the source of the 5 T cell receptor beta chains below, sequenced in a study of OX40 agonist ivuxolimab in advanced cancers. Assay: immunoSEQ multiplex PCR; the TCRdb copy retains only in-frame clones and omits some. In the table there are just over 60,000 clones, approximately 90% of which are singletons. The source was CD4+ or CD8+ T cells sorted from blood, collected in a trial of the OX40 agonist ivuxolimab. These receptors were collected from an adult with an advanced solid tumor such as melanoma, head and neck, liver or kidney cancer.

This clone appeared once. This sequence joins TRBV7-8 and TRBJ2-7; D uncertain. Germline CDR1 reads SGHVS; CDR2 reads FQNEAQ. The CDR3 totals 11 residues. Trimming took 6 bases from V and 3 from J, leaving 6 bases between them. DNA of the CDR3: TGTGCCAGCAGACTTTTCTACGAGCAGTACTTC. Protein: CASRLFYEQYF.

J is TRBJ2-7 and V is TRBV11-2, with a tentative D call TRBD1 (6 bases). Germline V gene data show CDR1 as SGHAT and CDR2 as FQNNGV. The CDR3 consists of 14 residues. The ends were cut back, 1 base at V and 4 bases at J, with 11 bases in the middle. The CDR3 loop reads CASSLGGRGYEQYF. In DNA form, the CDR3 reads TGTGCCAGCAGCTTAGGCGGCAGGGGTTACGAGCAGTACTTC. Combining the CDR3 with reference TRBV11-2 and TRBJ2-7 gives the whole variable domain EAGVAQSPRYKIIEKRQSVAFWCNPISGHATLYWYQQILGQGPKLLIQFQNNGVVDDSQLPKDRFSAERLKGVDSTLKIQPAKLEDSAVYLCASSLGGRGYEQYFGPGTRLTVT.

The chain joins TRBV10-3 to TRBJ2-7, with 9 bases that match TRBD2. The junction had 8 bases not matched to a gene; V was cut back by 4 bases and J by 7 bases. Germline V gene lookup returns CDR1 ENHRY and CDR2 SYGVKD. This CDR3 contains 14 residues. As DNA, the CDR3 is TGTGCCATCAGTGCGGTTAGCGGGAGTCGGGAGCAGTACTTC. It yields the protein CAISAVSGSREQYF.

The rearrangement uses TRBV19 and TRBJ2-2; perhaps TRBD1 as D (6 bases). Germline CDR1 and CDR2: LNHDA and SQIVND (reference sequence). This CDR3 has 15 amino acids. V lost 3 bases to trimming and J lost 2 bases, with 10 bases between them. CDR3 residues: CASSIRTDNTGELFF. Here the CDR3 DNA reads TGTGCCAGTAGTATCAGGACAGACAACACCGGGGAGCTGTTTTTT. Drawing the rest from reference TRBV19 and TRBJ2-2, the complete variable domain is DGGITQSPKYLFRKEGQNVTLSCEQNLNHDAMYWYRQDPGQGLRLIYYSQIVNDFQKGDIAEGYSVSREKKESFPLTVTSAQKNPTAFYLCASSIRTDNTGELFFGEGSRLTVL.

In its sample, this clone was seen once. This rearrangement joins TRBV4-3 to TRBJ1-5; 11 bases match TRBD1. Trimming removed 1 base from V and 2 bases from J; junction bases left unmatched: 4. Germline V gives CDR1 LGHNA, CDR2 YSLEER. This CDR3 has 17 amino acids. CDR3 bases: TGCGCCAGCAGCCAAGGGACAGGGGGCATAGGCAATCAGCCCCAGCATTTT. Protein: CASSQGTGGIGNQPQHF.